This entry concerns a single TCR beta chain. CDR3 length: 17 residues. Germline V gene data show CDR1 as SGHTS and CDR2 as YDEGEE. V lost 0 bases and J lost 0, with 16 bases in between. This entry is derived from a study of blood T cell repertoires in COVID-19. As for the study in general: Whether acute or convalescent, the COVID-19 samples came from the United States, Italy and Spain. From T cells, B-cell-depleted T cells, or PBMCs came the material, which was cDNA or gDNA.

The data were produced by immunoSEQ multiplex PCR, yet TCRdb's version contains in-frame clones alone and is incomplete. The sample lists a few hundred thousand clones, roughly 87% occurring once. The sequence was obtained from a woman aged 30 to 39 who had recovered from COVID-19. The V call is TRBV5-8, the J call TRBJ2-7; D is ambiguous. Sequenced sample: PBMCs or T cells enriched from blood (not recorded which). The CDR3 region is CASSLVVASLASYEQYF. DNA for the CDR3: TGTGCCAGCAGCTTGGTTGTGGCATCGTTGGCCTCCTACGAGCAGTACTTC.